These 5 T cell receptor beta chains came from one sample sequenced in a study of blood T cell repertoires in COVID-19. TCRdb's table, derived via immunoSEQ multiplex PCR, lists solely in-frame clones and lacks some. The sample shows under 300,000 clones, 90% of them seen only once. The sequenced sample was peripheral blood. The origin of the receptors is a woman aged 60-70 years with COVID-19, enrolled during active disease.

The chain links TRBV18 to TRBJ1-3; D is ambiguous. Trimming removed 0 bases from V and 8 bases from J, with 8 bases in between. The CDR3 sequence is 13 residues long. CDR1 KGHSH and CDR2 LQKENI come from the germline V gene. CDR3 coding DNA: TGTGCCAGCTCACCACCCTCGAGGGACACCATATATTTT. Residues: CASSPPSRDTIYF.

This clone was observed a handful of times. The chain is built from TRBV2 and TRBJ1-5, with unresolved D. The germline gives CDR1 SNHLY, CDR2 FYNNEI. CDR3 length equals 14 residues. V was cut by 7 bases and J by 3 bases, with 13 bases left in between. The CDR3 nucleotides are TGTGCCAGCAATTCCCAGAGGGCCAATCAGCCCCAGCATTTT. As protein: CASNSQRANQPQHF.

The genes are TRBV12-5 and TRBJ1-2; D possibly corresponds to TRBD1 (6 bases). Germline V gene lookup returns CDR1 LGHNT and CDR2 FRNRAP. Trimming cost V 5 bases and J 6 bases, with 19 bases left between them. This CDR3 spans 15 amino acids. CDR3 loop: CASGPHRYRDHGYTF. The CDR3 nucleotides are TGTGCTAGTGGTCCCCACCGGTACAGGGATCATGGCTACACCTTC. The whole variable domain, filled in from reference TRBV12-5 and TRBJ1-2, reads DARVTQTPRHKVTEMGQEVTMRCQPILGHNTVFWYRQTMMQGLELLAYFRNRAPLDDSGMPKDRFSAEMPDATLATLKIQPSEPRDSAVYFCASGPHRYRDHGYTFGSGTRLTVV.

This chain links TRBV19 with TRBJ1-5; 9 bases align to TRBD1. CDR3 size: 16 residues. J lost 6 bases, V lost 2 bases, and 8 bases had no gene match. CDR1 is LNHDA and CDR2 is SQIVND in the germline V gene (reference sequence). CDR3: CASSILTGQGIQPQHF. DNA for the CDR3: TGTGCCAGTAGTATATTAACAGGACAGGGGATTCAGCCCCAGCATTTT.

In its sample, this clone was seen once. The chain links TRBV15 to TRBJ2-1; TRBD1 matches at 9 bases. Germline CDR1 LNHNV, CDR2 YYDKDF (reference sequence). The CDR3 contains 18 residues. V lost 3 bases, J lost 7 bases, and 16 bases stayed unmatched. The CDR3 nucleotides read TGTGCCACCAGCAGTCATATGCAAAGGAACAGGGGGCGAAATGAGCAGTTCTTC. The encoded protein is CATSSHMQRNRGRNEQFF.